Sequencing of this TCR beta chain was carried out in a study of blood T cells in healthy people across ages (dated by TCRdb to about 2015). Broadly, across the study: In model experiments, template switching captured roughly one uniquely barcoded TCR beta cDNA molecule for every two T cells. Donors of different ages were randomly distributed across sequencing lanes to avoid experimental bias. Using the same blood draw, the study looked at two additional independent replicas of 1 million unique cDNA reads for two donors, one aged 18 to 30 and the other aged 80 or older. The donors were split into four age groups: young (average 16 years), middle-aged (39), aged (around 67) and long-lived (approximately 80). Age-related changes in TCR beta repertoire diversity were measured in the study by deep sequencing normalized with unique cDNA molecular identifiers.

The roughly 39 donors, aged roughly 6 to 100 years, were systemically healthy Caucasian individuals from Russia. Each donor gave around 9.5 milliliters of peripheral blood, collected into EDTA-treated Vacutainer tubes. Ficoll-Paque density-gradient centrifugation was used to isolate PBMCs, with at least 6 million per sample. Total RNA was extracted from PBMCs with Trizol reagent, with at least 6 micrograms obtained per sample. For every donor, an aliquot of PBMCs went through flow cytometry to measure the percentages of naive CD45RAhigh/CD27high T cells. Taken from the germline V gene, the CDR1 and CDR2 loops are SGHRS and YFSETQ. From the cysteine up to the phenylalanine, the CDR3 has a length of 13 residues. Solely the CDR3 DNA is kept, with 39 bases framed from the first base. V is reduced by 1 base and J by 5 bases, leaving a spacing of 9 bases between them. The sample holds a few counts of this clonotype. Its antigen is unknown. No base quality values were provided; no much bigger clone lies one nucleotide off.

The paper as a whole reports these results and caveats: The percentage of naive T cells measured by flow cytometry correlated strongly with observed TCR beta diversity. Conclusive comparison of naive and antigen-experienced compartments was prevented by the profiling of bulk unsorted PBMCs. Observed TCR beta diversity per million T cells fell roughly linearly with age, and a significant reduction was already apparent by age approximately 40. Total diversity estimates from one million sequenced T cells were considered lower bounds and underestimates. The CMV infection status of donors was not known, potentially confounding age-related changes in expanded clonotypes. The long-lived group showed more naive CD4+ T cells, fewer expanded clones and increased TCR diversity than the aged group, suggesting age selection.

The method behind the library was 5' RACE. Instrument on record: Illumina HiSeq 2500. The second PCR ran for roughly 7 to 11 cycles and used a J-beta primer mix along with a sample-barcoded 5' primer. A template-switch 5' adaptor carrying 12 random nucleotides introduced a unique molecular identifier onto each TCR beta cDNA molecule. Each sample yielded at least 2.5 million CDR3-containing paired-end reads. First-strand cDNA synthesis was performed from all RNA using the Mint cDNA synthesis kit, with priming by a TRBC-specific oligonucleotide. After uracil-DNA glycosylase treatment, a first 18-cycle PCR used universal primers M1SS and BC2_uni_R on all cDNA. The original methods were these. For normalization, 1 million high-quality reads were randomly selected from each sample, with every read carrying a distinct molecular identifier. Instead of being binned into consensus sequences, reads with shared molecular identifiers were discarded. MiTCR, run with a Q25 quality threshold and the strictest error-elimination algorithm, handled CDR3 identification, clonotype clustering and error correction. A nonparametric unseen species model with Euler transformation was used to estimate a lower bound on total TCR beta diversity. Starting from the raw public reads, TCRdb applied fastp trimming at Q25, assembled clones with MiXCR and retained in-frame beta chains. All rows with the same CDR3 protein become a single entry with the most common DNA and genes. TCRdb's processing, not the authors' own work, is the source of the V and J calls. Present in this sample are about 1,500,000 distinct CDR3 sequences, about 40% of which were seen just once. Roughly 7.7% of the sample comes from the top ten.

The V gene is TRBV5-1 and the J gene is TRBJ2-5; a confident D gene designation cannot be given. Sequences were obtained from blood. The TCR comes from a woman under 30 in good health. The CDR3 region: CASSLMGWETQYF. The sequenced DNA is TGCGCCAGCAGCTTGATGGGCTGGGAGACCCAGTACTTC.